These 29 T cell receptor beta chains were sequenced from one sample in a study of blood T cell repertoires in COVID-19. Produced via immunoSEQ multiplex PCR; TCRdb's table is partial and in-frame only. This table holds 150,000 or so clones, approximately 82% found once. The source material was peripheral blood. The origin of the receptors is a woman aged 45-65 years in a cohort sampled during active or convalescent COVID-19.

V gene TRBV2 combines with J gene TRBJ2-1; no reliable D call. With 4 bases removed from V and 0 bases from J, the gap between germline ends came to 7 bases. The CDR3 runs to 14 residues. CDR1 is SNHLY, CDR2 FYNNEI, per germline. The CDR3 DNA is TGTGCCAGCAGTGTCTCTTTCTCCTACAATGAGCAGTTCTTC. Protein: CASSVSFSYNEQFF. Supplemented by reference TRBV2 and TRBJ2-1, the full variable domain reads EPEVTQTPSHQVTQMGQEVILRCVPISNHLYFYWYRQILGQKVEFLVSFYNNEISEKSEIFDDQFSVERPDGSNFTLKIRSTKLEDSAMYFCASSVSFSYNEQFFGPGTRLTVL.

V and J are TRBV2 and TRBJ2-5; 16 positions agree with TRBD2. The CDR3 is 18 amino acids. Germline trimming cut 6 bases from V and 5 bases from J; bases unmatched to any gene: 12. Looked up from germline, CDR1 is SNHLY and CDR2 is FYNNEI. In nucleotides, the CDR3 is TGTGCCAGCAGCACCCACGGGACTAGCGGGGGGGCGGTCGAGACCCAGTACTTC. Its protein product is CASSTHGTSGGAVETQYF.

The genes are TRBV2 and TRBJ2-1, with 7 bases identical to TRBD1. J gave up 7 bases and V 4 bases, and 4 bases lay outside the gene matches. The germline V gene encodes CDR1 SNHLY and CDR2 FYNNEI. The CDR3 runs 13 residues. The CDR3 here is CASSVQGWNEQFF. CDR3 coding DNA: TGTGCCAGCAGTGTACAGGGGTGGAATGAGCAGTTCTTC.

V and J are TRBV7-2 and TRBJ1-2; 10 nucleotides line up with TRBD1. CDR3 length equals 15 residues. J lost 4 bases, V lost 2 bases, and 4 bases had no gene match. Germline loops: CDR1 SGHTA, CDR2 FQGNSA. For the CDR3, the DNA is TGTGCCAGCAGCTTAAACCGGGACAGGGGCTATGGCTACACCTTC. It codes for CASSLNRDRGYGYTF.

This clone is a singleton in its sample. J is TRBJ1-4 and V is TRBV30; D not certain. Per germline, CDR1 GTSNPN and CDR2 SVGIG (reference sequence). V lost 1 base, J lost 7 bases, and 7 bases lay in between. This CDR3 is built from 12 residues. CDR3 in amino acids: CAWSGAGEKLFF. CDR3 sequence (DNA): TGTGCCTGGAGTGGGGCTGGTGAAAAACTGTTTTTT.

This rearrangement joins TRBV6-4 to TRBJ2-1, with D possibly matching TRBD2 (5 bases). CDR3 length: 15 residues. V lost 4 bases and J lost 10, with 20 bases in between. The germline CDR1 and CDR2 sequences are MRHNA and SNTAGT. The CDR3 region has the DNA TGTGCCAGCAGTGCCACGGGCCAACGAGGGAACGAGCAGTTCTTC. This translates into CASSATGQRGNEQFF.

CDR3 in DNA: TGTGCCAGCAGCCCCCGGACAGGGCCCGGGGAGCTGTTTTTT. As protein: CASSPRTGPGELFF. This chain uses TRBV7-2 with TRBJ2-2; 8 bases fit TRBD1. V was pared by 5 bases and J by 6 bases, with 5 bases of the junction left unmatched. The CDR3 loop spans 14 amino acids. From germline, CDR1 is SGHTA and CDR2 FQGNSA.

The gene calls are TRBV6-5 and TRBJ1-5; D possibly corresponds to TRBD1 (5 bases). Trimming took 7 bases from V and 9 from J, leaving 19 bases between them. The CDR3 runs 14 residues. The germline CDR1 and CDR2 sequences are MNHEY and SVGAGI. CDR3 region: CASKDSTSKRPQHF. For the CDR3, the DNA is TGTGCCAGCAAAGACAGCACCTCCAAGAGGCCCCAGCATTTT.

DNA of the CDR3: TGTGCCATCAGAAGCGGGGGGGCGTCCTACAATGAGCAGTTCTTC. This sequence encodes CAIRSGGASYNEQFF. The chain has TRBV10-3 and TRBJ2-1, with 10 bases lining up with TRBD2. Per the germline V gene, CDR1 is ENHRY and CDR2 is SYGVKD. The V segment lost 6 bases and the J segment 1 base; nucleotides outside the gene matches: 3. This CDR3 is built from 15 residues.

The chain is built from TRBV29-1 and TRBJ1-1; D remains unclear. The length of the CDR3 is 14 residues. V lost 4 bases and J 0 bases, leaving 12 bases between the germline ends. The V gene's germline CDR1 is SQVTM and CDR2 ANQGSEA. The CDR3 DNA is TGCAGCGTTGCAGGCATACCCATGAACACTGAAGCTTTCTTT. This codes for CSVAGIPMNTEAFF.

In this sample, this clone turned up once. One end of the junction fails to match germline, which may point to a read error. CDR3 loop: CASSLGASGGGEETQYF. The CDR3 DNA reads TGTGCTAGCAGCTTGGGGGCGAGCGGGGGTGGGGAAGAGACCCAGTACTTC. The J gene is TRBJ2-5, the V gene TRBV7-7, with 8 bases that match TRBD2. The CDR3 contains 17 residues. In germline, CDR1 is SSHAT, CDR2 FNYEAQ (reference sequence).

The J gene is TRBJ2-1, the V gene TRBV24-1; the D is unclear. V lost 9 bases and J 5 bases, leaving 10 bases between the germline ends. Germline-derived CDR1 and CDR2 are KGHDR and SFDVKD. The CDR3 runs to 12 residues. CDR3 loop: CATGETNNEQFF. The CDR3 coding sequence is TGTGCCACCGGAGAAACTAACAATGAGCAGTTCTTC.

This clone has more than one count but fewer than ten. The V and J genes are TRBV30 and TRBJ1-5; 7 nucleotides match TRBD1. Germline V gene lookup returns CDR1 GTSNPN and CDR2 SVGIG (reference sequence). V shed 4 bases and J 0 bases; nucleotides not matched to a gene: 6. The CDR3 is 15 amino acids. In DNA, the CDR3 is TGTGCCTGGAATCTCGGGACAGTTAGCAATCAGCCCCAGCATTTT. Protein sequence: CAWNLGTVSNQPQHF.

V gene TRBV5-4 combines with J gene TRBJ1-1, with 8 bases aligning to TRBD1. With 4 bases clipped from V and 6 bases from J, the junction kept 20 bases outside the gene matches. This CDR3 spans 18 amino acids. The germline V gene has CDR1 SGHNT and CDR2 YYREEE (reference sequence). CDR3: CASSQGQGKKNPGAEAFF. CDR3 bases: TGTGCCAGCAGCCAAGGACAGGGAAAAAAAAACCCCGGAGCTGAAGCTTTCTTT.

This clone was seen a handful of times. The J gene is TRBJ1-2, the V gene TRBV18, with 8 bases lining up with TRBD1. This CDR3 is built from 13 residues. Germline V gene lookup returns CDR1 KGHSH and CDR2 LQKENI. The V segment lost 6 bases and the J segment 8 bases; nucleotides outside the gene matches: 8. The CDR3: CASSLDRVEGYTF. The CDR3 DNA sequence: TGTGCCAGCTCCCTGGACAGGGTTGAAGGCTACACCTTC. Full variable domain (remainder filled in from reference TRBV18 and TRBJ1-2): NAGVMQNPRHLVRRRGQEARLRCSPMKGHSHVYWYRQLPEEGLKFMVYLQKENIIDESGMPKERFSAEFPKEGPSILRIQQVVRGDSAAYFCASSLDRVEGYTFGSGTRLTVV.

This clone showed up just a few times. V usage is TRBV7-2 and J usage is TRBJ2-3, with 9 bases lining up with TRBD2. Germline lookup yields CDR1 SGHTA and CDR2 FQGNSA. CDR3 length: 15 amino acids. The ends lost 5 bases at V and 6 bases at J; junction bases unmatched: 9. The CDR3 here is CASSIRGTSMDTQYF. The CDR3, as DNA: TGTGCCAGCAGCATCCGGGGGACTAGCATGGATACGCAGTATTTT. Full variable domain (rest looked up from reference TRBV7-2 and TRBJ2-3): GAGVSQSPSNKVTEKGKDVELRCDPISGHTALYWYRQSLGQGLEFLIYFQGNSAPDKSGLPSDRFSAERTGGSVSTLTIQRTQQEDSAVYLCASSIRGTSMDTQYFGPGTRLTVL.

The chain links TRBV15 to TRBJ2-3; D unresolved. With 0 bases removed from V and 2 bases from J, the gap between germline ends came to 12 bases. CDR1 and CDR2 from the germline V gene are LNHNV and YYDKDF (reference sequence). This CDR3 is 16 amino acids long. The CDR3 DNA reads TGTGCCACCAGCAGAGATATGGAGCCGATCACAGATACGCAGTATTTT. Protein sequence: CATSRDMEPITDTQYF.

The sample holds one count of this clone. Relative to the germline gene, one junction end is altered; a read error may explain this. The chain employs TRBV11-2 and TRBJ1-6; TRBD1 matches at 9 bases. This CDR3 region has 14 residues. Per germline, CDR1 SGHAT and CDR2 FQNNGV. CDR3 residues: CASSFGQGNLPLHF. The CDR3 nucleotides are TGTGCCAGCAGCTTTGGACAGGGGAATTTACCCCTCCACTTT.

The chain employs TRBV5-4 and TRBJ2-6, with 8 bases lining up with TRBD2. Germline V gene sequence: CDR1 SGHNT, CDR2 YYREEE (reference sequence). V was clipped by 3 bases and J by 1 base; unmatched bases: 6. The CDR3 runs to 17 residues. In DNA form, the CDR3 reads TGTGCCAGCAGCTACGGGGGGGGCGCGTCTGGGGCCAACGTCCTGACTTTC. It encodes CASSYGGGASGANVLTF. The variable domain in full, completed from reference TRBV5-4 and TRBJ2-6, reads ETGVTQSPTHLIKTRGQQVTLRCSSQSGHNTVSWYQQALGQGPQFIFQYYREEENGRGNFPPRFSGLQFPNYSSELNVNALELDDSALYLCASSYGGGASGANVLTFGAGSRLTVL.

The chain joins TRBV12-2 to TRBJ1-4; TRBD1 is the table's D call, not checked against the DNA. TRBV12-2 is a recognized pseudogene. The CDR3 length is 19 residues. This chain's CDR3 is CASRLETGSGGTTNEKLFF. The CDR3 DNA sequence: TGTGCAAGTCGCTTAGAAACAGGGTCTGGAGGTACAACTAATGAAAAACTGTTTTTT.

This chain joins TRBV5-1 and TRBJ2-3, with TRBD1 matching over 7 bases. V shed 3 bases, J shed 1 base, and the junction held 5 bases outside the gene matches. The CDR3 totals 15 residues. Germline lookup yields CDR1 SGHRS and CDR2 YFSETQ. The CDR3 bases are TGCGCCAGCAGCTCAGGGGGTTGGGGCACAGATACGCAGTATTTT. Translating gives CASSSGGWGTDTQYF.

The J gene is TRBJ1-5, the V gene TRBV11-2; maybe TRBD1 (5 bases). The CDR3 is 16 residues long. V dropped 5 bases and J dropped 1 base, with 15 bases sitting between them. CDR1 is SGHAT and CDR2 is FQNNGV in the germline V gene. Here the CDR3 DNA reads TGTGCCAGCAGCGTCAGCTCGGGGGGGAGCAATCAGCCCCAGCATTTT. It specifies CASSVSSGGSNQPQHF. The full variable domain, its missing parts supplied by reference TRBV11-2 and TRBJ1-5, is EAGVAQSPRYKIIEKRQSVAFWCNPISGHATLYWYQQILGQGPKLLIQFQNNGVVDDSQLPKDRFSAERLKGVDSTLKIQPAKLEDSAVYLCASSVSSGGSNQPQHFGDGTRLSIL.

The chain employs TRBV7-9 and TRBJ1-1; weak D call: TRBD1 (5 bases). There are 12 residues in the CDR3. CDR1 is SEHNR and CDR2 is FQNEAQ in the germline V gene (reference sequence). V gave up 5 bases and J gave up 8 bases, with 12 bases separating them. The chain's CDR3 is CASSPGGGEAFF. The CDR3 region has the DNA TGTGCCAGCAGCCCTGGGGGGGGAGAAGCTTTCTTT. Drawing the rest from reference TRBV7-9 and TRBJ1-1, the complete variable domain is DTGVSQNPRHKITKRGQNVTFRCDPISEHNRLYWYRQTLGQGPEFLTYFQNEAQLEKSRLLSDRFSAERPKGSFSTLEIQRTEQGDSAMYLCASSPGGGEAFFGQGTRLTVV.

This clone occurred once. V and J are TRBV6-5 and TRBJ1-1; D is possibly TRBD1 (5 bases). CDR3 length equals 14 residues. Germline V gene data show CDR1 as MNHEY and CDR2 as SVGAGI. V dropped 10 bases and J dropped 4 bases, with 19 bases sitting between them. Here the CDR3 reads CATGGFNGRTEAFF. For the CDR3, the DNA is TGTGCCACCGGGGGGTTCAATGGGCGCACTGAAGCTTTCTTT.

The chain employs TRBV14 and TRBJ2-7, with 10 positions matching TRBD1. Per germline, CDR1 SGHDN and CDR2 FVKESK. The V and J ends lost 4 bases and 2 bases, in that order; junction bases with no gene match: 2. The CDR3 consists of 14 residues. CDR3 sequence: CASSPGQGPYEQYF. CDR3 coding DNA: TGTGCCAGCAGCCCGGGACAGGGGCCCTACGAGCAGTACTTC.

Worth noting for this clone: Other DNA variants within this sample encode the same CDR3. The CDR3 sequence: CASSLLTGYNSPLHF. As DNA, the CDR3 is TGTGCCAGCAGCTTGTTGACAGGGTATAATTCACCCCTCCACTTT. V usage is TRBV7-2 and J usage is TRBJ1-6; 7 bases fit TRBD1. CDR3 length: 15 residues. The germline gives CDR1 SGHTA, CDR2 FQGNSA. V trimming: 3 bases; J trimming: 4 bases; junction bases outside the gene matches: 3.

The chain combines TRBV19 with TRBJ2-2; no reliable D call. V dropped 2 bases and J dropped 0 bases, with 4 bases sitting between them. The CDR3 consists of 14 residues. CDR1 and CDR2 from the germline V gene are LNHDA and SQIVND (reference sequence). The DNA for the CDR3 is TGTGCCAGTAGTATACGCGCGAACACCGGGGAGCTGTTTTTT. Translated, it gives CASSIRANTGELFF.

This clone was detected many times. J is TRBJ2-7 and V is TRBV30; D perhaps matches TRBD1 (5 bases). V was trimmed by 1 base and J by 1 base, leaving 11 bases between them. CDR3 length equals 14 residues. Germline CDR1 GTSNPN, CDR2 SVGIG (reference sequence). The CDR3 coding sequence is TGTGCCTGGAGTGACACAGGAAGATCCTACGAGCAGTACTTC. Translation gives CAWSDTGRSYEQYF.

This chain links TRBV21-1 with TRBJ1-6. TRBV21-1 has pseudogene status. The CDR3 extends over 17 amino acids. CDR3 bases: TGTGCCAGCAGCAAATCTCTTAGGGCAGGGAGGAATTCACCCCTCCACTTT. Translated: CASSKSLRAGRNSPLHF.